Below, 16 T cell receptor beta chains from the same sample are listed, as sequenced in a study of T-cell memory formation after mild COVID-19. TCRdb re-analysed the 5' RACE reads in MiXCR, keeping a single row per CDR3 protein. The data show roughly 99,000 distinct CDR3 sequences, approximately 15% seen once. The sequenced sample consisted of PBMCs or a T cell subset sorted from them (not recorded which). All receptors derive from a young man who had mild COVID-19 (a few samples of this study predate the infection). Cell type and time point are not known.

The V gene is TRBV9, the J gene TRBJ2-1; 7 bases agree with TRBD2. The CDR3 is 16 amino acids. Trimming at V came to 3 bases and at J to 5 bases, leaving 11 bases not matched to a gene. Germline assignment: CDR1 SGDLS and CDR2 YYNGEE. The CDR3 sequence is CASSARPGRLNNEQFF. The CDR3 coding sequence is TGTGCCAGCAGCGCCCGCCCCGGGAGGCTAAACAATGAGCAGTTCTTC.

This clonotype was counted between two and nine times. The rearrangement joins TRBV5-4 to TRBJ2-3; 15 bases are shared with TRBD2. CDR1 SGHNT and CDR2 YYREEE come from the germline V gene (reference sequence). J lost 4 bases, V lost 6 bases, and 3 bases had no gene match. This CDR3 spans 15 amino acids. The CDR3 DNA reads as TGTGCCAGCACTCGGACTAGCGGGGGGGCAGATACGCAGTATTTT. Translation: CASTRTSGGADTQYF.

This clonotype has just a few counts. V is TRBV9 and J is TRBJ2-5; possibly TRBD1 for D (5 bases). Trimming pared 0 bases from V and 3 bases from J, leaving 15 bases between. This CDR3 is 16 amino acids long. In germline, CDR1 is SGDLS, CDR2 YYNGEE. CDR3 sequence reads: CASSVEGRAREETQYF. The CDR3 DNA follows: TGTGCCAGCAGCGTAGAGGGCAGGGCGAGAGAAGAGACCCAGTACTTC.

This clonotype was detected a few times. The chain is built from TRBV12-3 or TRBV12-4 and TRBJ2-5; 12 bases map to TRBD2. This CDR3 comprises 15 residues. V dropped 6 bases and J dropped 5; count of bases not matched to a gene: 7. The CDR3 loop reads CASSRTSGGTETQYF. Written as DNA, the CDR3 is TGTGCCAGCAGCCGCACTAGCGGGGGGACTGAGACCCAGTACTTC.

This clonotype was picked up many times. The chain couples TRBV2 to TRBJ2-7; D not certain. This CDR3 contains 13 residues. In germline, CDR1 is SNHLY, CDR2 FYNNEI. The ends were cut back, 4 bases at V and 6 bases at J, with 13 bases in the middle. In DNA form, the CDR3 reads TGTGCCAGCAGTGTAAAAAGAATAGGCGAGCAGTACTTC. It yields the protein CASSVKRIGEQYF. Together with reference TRBV2 and TRBJ2-7, the CDR3 gives the full variable domain: EPEVTQTPSHQVTQMGQEVILRCVPISNHLYFYWYRQILGQKVEFLVSFYNNEISEKSEIFDDQFSVERPDGSNFTLKIRSTKLEDSAMYFCASSVKRIGEQYFGPGTRLTVT.

CDR3 in DNA: TGCGCCAGCAGCCAGGGGGTGGTCTCTGGGGCCAACGTCCTGACTTTC. Encoded protein: CASSQGVVSGANVLTF. The chain uses TRBV4-3 and TRBJ2-6, with D possibly called TRBD1 or TRBD2 (5 bases each). Per germline, CDR1 LGHNA and CDR2 YSLEER. Trimming stripped 3 bases from V and 0 bases from J, with 9 bases between. This CDR3 region has 16 residues.

The chain combines TRBV4-3 with TRBJ2-2, with a possible D match to TRBD2 (5 bases). Germline CDR1 is LGHNA and CDR2 is YSLEER. The length of the CDR3 is 15 residues. V was shortened by 1 base and J by 1 base, with 7 bases between the two germline ends. In DNA, the CDR3 is TGCGCCAGCAGCCAAGCCGGGGTGAACACCGGGGAGCTGTTTTTT. Its translation: CASSQAGVNTGELFF.

The rearrangement joins TRBV6-2 or TRBV6-3 to TRBJ1-5; no clear D. Trimming removed 4 bases from V and 6 bases from J, with 7 bases in between. CDR1 and CDR2 from the germline V gene are MNHEY and SVGEGT. This CDR3 contains 12 residues. The CDR3 sequence is CASSFEGQPQHF. DNA for the CDR3: TGTGCCAGCAGTTTCGAGGGTCAGCCCCAGCATTTT.

The chain joins TRBV6-1 to TRBJ1-3; D ambiguous. CDR1 is MNHNS and CDR2 is SASEGT in the germline V gene. The CDR3 loop spans 15 amino acids. Trimming took off 1 base at V and 0 bases at J, with 7 bases between the two ends. CDR3 residues: CASSEEGLSGNTIYF. Written as DNA, the CDR3 is TGTGCCAGCAGTGAAGAGGGCCTCTCTGGAAACACCATATATTTT.

This clonotype was recorded a few times. The chain employs TRBV30 and TRBJ2-1; D remains ambiguous. The CDR3 contains 12 residues. V lost 1 base, J lost 5 bases, and 6 bases lay in between. CDR1 is GTSNPN and CDR2 is SVGIG in the germline V gene (reference sequence). The CDR3 coding sequence is TGTGCCTGGAGTGCGCAGCACAATGAGCAGTTCTTC. It is translated as CAWSAQHNEQFF. Variable domain in full (rest from reference TRBV30 and TRBJ2-1): SQTIHQWPATLVQPVGSPLSLECTVEGTSNPNLYWYRQAAGRGLQLLFYSVGIGQISSEVPQNLSASRPQDRQFILSSKKLLLSDSGFYLCAWSAQHNEQFFGPGTRLTVL.

V gene TRBV2 combines with J gene TRBJ2-3; 11 bases fit TRBD1. Unmatched junction bases numbered 7, after V lost 1 base and J lost 4 bases. Germline CDR1 is SNHLY and CDR2 is FYNNEI. The CDR3 loop spans 17 amino acids. In nucleotides, the CDR3 is TGTGCCAGCAGTGAAGGGACAGGGGGCAACTGGGCAGATACGCAGTATTTT. The encoded protein is CASSEGTGGNWADTQYF.

A few counts support this clonotype. V and J are TRBV6-2 or TRBV6-3 and TRBJ1-6; possible D gene TRBD1, 5 bases. The V end was cut by 6 bases, the J end by 8 bases, with 14 bases between. The CDR3 consists of 14 residues. CDR1 and CDR2 from the germline V gene are MNHEY and SVGEGT. The CDR3, as DNA: TGTGCCAGCAGCGTAGGGGCATGGGATTCACCCCTCCACTTT. This codes for CASSVGAWDSPLHF.

This clonotype was seen a handful of times. The chain is built from TRBV7-3 and TRBJ2-7, with 8 bases matching TRBD1. From germline, CDR1 is SGHTA and CDR2 FQGTGA. The CDR3 length is 16 residues. J was trimmed by 2 bases and V by 5 bases; bases with no gene match: 11. This CDR3 reads CASSATGTGQTYEQYF. The DNA of the CDR3 is TGTGCCAGCAGCGCCACCGGGACAGGACAAACCTACGAGCAGTACTTC.

This clonotype was seen a few times. The chain couples TRBV10-3 to TRBJ2-5, with 13 bases that match TRBD2. V was clipped by 6 bases and J by 4 bases; unmatched bases: 11. The CDR3 runs 17 residues. Germline lookup yields CDR1 ENHRY and CDR2 SYGVKD. DNA for the CDR3: TGTGCCATCAGGATGGAAGGACTAGCGGGGGTTTCAGAGACCCAGTACTTC. This codes for CAIRMEGLAGVSETQYF.

This clonotype has at least ten counts. The V and J genes are TRBV29-1 and TRBJ2-5, with D maybe TRBD2 (6 bases). The V gene lost 7 bases and the J gene lost 1 base, with 10 bases spanning the gap. The CDR3 length is 12 residues. Germline CDR1 and CDR2: SQVTM and ANQGSEA. The CDR3 sequence: CSGGGTQETQYF. Written as DNA, the CDR3 is TGCAGCGGTGGGGGGACCCAAGAGACCCAGTACTTC.

V is TRBV6-6 and J is TRBJ2-2; the D gene is possibly TRBD2 (5 bases). Trimming removed 2 bases at V and 4 bases at J, with 11 bases between. Germline V CDR1 and CDR2: MNHNY, SVGAGI (reference sequence). The CDR3 is 15 residues long. CDR3 loop: CASSYAGVGTGELFF. CDR3 DNA sequence: TGTGCCAGCAGTTACGCCGGGGTAGGCACCGGGGAGCTGTTTTTT.